One sample yielded the 9 T cell receptor beta chains listed below, sequenced in a study of blood T cell repertoires in COVID-19. The table came from immunoSEQ multiplex PCR; TCRdb's copy has only in-frame clones and leaves some out. The data contain 4,000 or so clones, approximately 90% of them singletons. The sequencing input was peripheral blood. All receptors come from a woman in her seventies with active COVID-19.

The chain recombines TRBV29-1 with TRBJ2-7; tentative D call: TRBD1 (6 bases). The CDR3 is 12 amino acids. Germline CDR1 and CDR2: SQVTM and ANQGSEA. Trimming took 4 bases from V and 4 from J, leaving 11 bases between them. The CDR3 DNA reads TGCAGCGTTGGCTTGCAGGGGTACGAGCAGTACTTC. This encodes CSVGLQGYEQYF.

The gene calls are TRBV3-1 (or the pseudogene TRBV3-2) and TRBJ1-2; TRBD1 aligns across 8 bases. Germline values: CDR1 LGHDT, CDR2 YNNKEL (reference sequence). Losses at the gene ends were 3 bases for V and 3 bases for J; bases not matched to a gene: 3. This CDR3 is 14 amino acids long. CDR3 region: CASSHLTGDYGYTF. DNA for the CDR3: TGTGCCAGCAGCCACCTGACAGGGGACTATGGCTACACCTTC.

In this sample, this clone turned up a few times. The J gene is TRBJ1-1, the V gene TRBV19; D remains unclear. Germline CDR1 reads LNHDA; CDR2 reads SQIVND (reference sequence). Trimming cost V 1 base and J 0 bases, with 9 bases left between them. The CDR3 runs to 15 residues. CDR3 sequence: CASSIGARMNTEAFF. The CDR3 bases are TGTGCCAGTAGTATAGGGGCACGGATGAACACTGAAGCTTTCTTT.

This chain links TRBV6-5 with TRBJ1-2; 7 nucleotides align to TRBD1. CDR3 length equals 15 residues. The V gene's germline CDR1 is MNHEY and CDR2 SVGAGI. The ends lost 6 bases at V and 3 bases at J; junction bases unmatched: 10. CDR3 nucleotides: TGTGCCAGCAGGGTAGGGACAGACCCTTACTATGGCTACACCTTC. Amino acids: CASRVGTDPYYGYTF.

The rearrangement links TRBV6-1 to TRBJ2-4, with D hard to call. The CDR3 is 18 residues long. Germline CDR1 is MNHNS and CDR2 is SASEGT. The V end lost 2 bases, the J end lost 0 bases, and 17 bases lay between the germline ends. The DNA for the CDR3 is TGTGCCAGCAGTGAATCGTGGGCTGCTTTGAGAGCCAAAAACATTCAGTACTTC. Translating gives CASSESWAALRAKNIQYF.

The V call is TRBV19, the J call TRBJ1-1; D call uncertain. Trimming removed 1 base from V and 1 base from J, with 13 bases in between. This CDR3 is built from 16 residues. Looked up from germline, CDR1 is LNHDA and CDR2 is SQIVND (reference sequence). The CDR3 DNA reads as TGTGCCAGTAGTATAGGCTTGGGCGGGAGGAACACTGAAGCTTTCTTT. This translates into CASSIGLGGRNTEAFF.

The chain carries TRBV19 and TRBJ2-7, with 7 bases matching TRBD1. V trimming: 3 bases; J trimming: 1 base; junction bases outside the gene matches: 6. The CDR3 runs to 15 residues. Germline-derived CDR1 and CDR2 are LNHDA and SQIVND (reference sequence). CDR3 sequence: CASSMDRTLSYEQYF. CDR3 nucleotides: TGTGCCAGTAGTATGGACAGGACACTGTCCTACGAGCAGTACTTC.

The chain joins TRBV18 to TRBJ1-1; D not certain. CDR1 is KGHSH and CDR2 is LQKENI in the germline V gene. The CDR3 has 16 residues. V lost 5 bases and J lost 1, with 17 bases in between. The CDR3 DNA reads TGTGCCAGCTCATCAATATTAAGGGAGAGGAACACTGAAGCTTTCTTT. Its protein product is CASSSILRERNTEAFF.

The chain carries TRBV11-2 and TRBJ2-2, with 11 bases lining up with TRBD2. This CDR3 spans 15 amino acids. Per germline, CDR1 SGHAT and CDR2 FQNNGV. The junction had 8 bases not matched to a gene; V was cut back by 1 base and J by 13 bases. CDR3 loop: CASSLGLSGGARLFF. CDR3 DNA sequence: TGTGCCAGCAGCTTAGGTCTTAGCGGGGGGGCCCGGCTGTTTTTT.